The 7 T cell receptor beta chains below all came from one sample that was sequenced in a study of blood T cell repertoires in COVID-19. Data came from immunoSEQ multiplex PCR; TCRdb stores just in-frame clones and leaves some out. The table has about 150,000 clones, more than 75% seen once; the top ten hold around 2.5%. The sequenced material came from peripheral blood. The receptors were gathered from a human donor with acute or convalescent COVID-19. The donor label of this sample is uncertain.

This clone was detected only a few times. The chain couples TRBV7-2 to TRBJ1-1; D possibly corresponds to TRBD1 (5 bases). The CDR3 is 13 residues long. The V end was cut by 3 bases, the J end by 1 base, with 6 bases between. Germline V gives CDR1 SGHTA, CDR2 FQGNSA. The CDR3 nucleotides read TGTGCCAGCAGCTTTACAGGGAACACTGAAGCTTTCTTT. This sequence encodes CASSFTGNTEAFF.

The rearrangement joins TRBV9 to TRBJ1-3; weak D call: TRBD1 (5 bases). This CDR3 region has 15 residues. Germline lookup yields CDR1 SGDLS and CDR2 YYNGEE. Deletions cut 5 bases from V and 0 bases from J, with 12 bases between. The CDR3 spells CASSRQSLSGNTIYF. Written as DNA, the CDR3 is TGTGCCAGCAGTAGACAGTCTCTCTCTGGAAACACCATATATTTT.

V usage is TRBV4-1 and J usage is TRBJ1-5; D may be TRBD1 (6 bases). CDR3 length equals 13 residues. Trimming pared 0 bases from V and 7 bases from J, leaving 7 bases between. The germline gives CDR1 MGHRA, CDR2 YSYEKL. The CDR3 sequence is CASSQEGAQPQHF. The CDR3 region has the DNA TGCGCCAGCAGCCAAGAGGGGGCACAGCCCCAGCATTTT.

The rearrangement uses TRBV19 and TRBJ2-7, with 7 bases that match TRBD1. J was trimmed by 1 base and V by 2 bases; bases with no gene match: 14. The CDR3 is 18 amino acids. Germline CDR1 is LNHDA and CDR2 is SQIVND (reference sequence). CDR3 in DNA: TGTGCCAGTAGTATAAGATTTCCCGTTTGGGACAGATCCTACGAGCAGTACTTC. Amino acid sequence: CASSIRFPVWDRSYEQYF.

The chain couples TRBV5-1 to TRBJ2-5; a possible D gene is TRBD1 (8 bases). Between the trimmed V and J ends, which lost 3 bases and 5 bases, there was a span of 14 bases. The CDR3 length is 14 residues. Germline values: CDR1 SGHRS, CDR2 YFSETQ. CDR3 protein: CASSSQGGRETQYF. Here the CDR3 DNA reads TGCGCCAGCAGCTCACAGGGGGGGAGGGAGACCCAGTACTTC.

The chain carries TRBV5-1 and TRBJ2-3, with D tentatively TRBD1 (6 bases). The CDR3 has 12 residues. Per germline, CDR1 SGHRS and CDR2 YFSETQ. The germline V and J ends were trimmed by 6 bases and 12 bases, with 17 bases remaining between them. CDR3 protein: CASTGEFPPQYF. As DNA, the CDR3 is TGCGCCAGCACAGGGGAGTTCCCCCCACAGTATTTT.

The chain carries TRBV29-1 and TRBJ2-7; TRBD1 aligns across 9 bases. V trimming: 6 bases; J trimming: 0 bases; junction bases outside the gene matches: 6. Germline V gene data show CDR1 as SQVTM and CDR2 as ANQGSEA. The CDR3 contains 14 residues. Written as DNA, the CDR3 is TGCAGCGTACAACCGGGACAGGGCTCCTACGAGCAGTACTTC. Translated, it gives CSVQPGQGSYEQYF.